This section outlines one T cell receptor beta chain sequence together with its context. The sample is drawn from a study of blood T cell repertoires in COVID-19. Measured with immunoSEQ multiplex PCR; TCRdb has only the in-frame clones, and not every one. The sample yields more than 100,000 clones, 79% seen once. Input material: peripheral blood. The origin of this receptor is a woman older than 75 with acute or convalescent COVID-19.

CDR3 residues: CASSQGARNTEAFF. The CDR3 DNA reads TGCGCCAGCAGCCAAGGGGCCAGGAACACTGAAGCTTTCTTT. This chain uses TRBV4-1 with TRBJ1-1; D unclear. This CDR3 has 14 residues. V shed 1 base and J shed 1 base, with 7 bases lying between them. Germline V CDR1 and CDR2: MGHRA, YSYEKL.